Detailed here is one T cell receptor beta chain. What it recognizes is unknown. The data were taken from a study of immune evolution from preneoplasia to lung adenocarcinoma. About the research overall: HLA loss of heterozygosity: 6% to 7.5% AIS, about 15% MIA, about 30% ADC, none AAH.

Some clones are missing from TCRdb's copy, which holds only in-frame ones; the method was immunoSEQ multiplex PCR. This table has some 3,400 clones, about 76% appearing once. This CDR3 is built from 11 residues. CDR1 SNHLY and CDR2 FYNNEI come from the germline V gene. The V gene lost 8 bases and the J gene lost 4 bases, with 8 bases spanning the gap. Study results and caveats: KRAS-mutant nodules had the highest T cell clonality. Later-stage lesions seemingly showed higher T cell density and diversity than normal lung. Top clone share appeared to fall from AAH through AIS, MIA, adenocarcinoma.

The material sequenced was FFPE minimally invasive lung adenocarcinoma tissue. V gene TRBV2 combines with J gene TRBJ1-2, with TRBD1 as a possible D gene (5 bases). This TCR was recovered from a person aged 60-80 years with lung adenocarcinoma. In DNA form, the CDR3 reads TGTGCCAGCGGCGACAGCTATGGCTACACCTTC. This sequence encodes CASGDSYGYTF.